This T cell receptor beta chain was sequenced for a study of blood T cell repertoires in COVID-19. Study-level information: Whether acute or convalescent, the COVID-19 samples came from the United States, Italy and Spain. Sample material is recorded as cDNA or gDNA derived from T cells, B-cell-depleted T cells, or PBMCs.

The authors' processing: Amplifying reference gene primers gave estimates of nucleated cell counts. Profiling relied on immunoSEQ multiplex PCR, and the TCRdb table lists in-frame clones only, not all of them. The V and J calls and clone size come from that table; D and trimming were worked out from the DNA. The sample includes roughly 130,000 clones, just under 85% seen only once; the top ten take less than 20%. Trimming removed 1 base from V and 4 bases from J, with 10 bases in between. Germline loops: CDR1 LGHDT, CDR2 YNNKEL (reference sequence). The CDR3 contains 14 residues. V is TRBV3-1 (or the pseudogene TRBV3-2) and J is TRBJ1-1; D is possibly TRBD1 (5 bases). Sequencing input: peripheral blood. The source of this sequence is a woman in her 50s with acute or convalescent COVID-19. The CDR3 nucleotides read TGTGCCAGCAGCCAAGTCGGGGGGGGCACTGAAGCTTTCTTT. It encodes CASSQVGGGTEAFF.